This record concerns one TCR beta chain sequence. The antigen is undetermined. These data are taken from a study of cytomegalovirus exposure and HLA in healthy donors. Findings and caveats of the study: Later on, a genetic analysis was performed. It linked a missense variant in DCLRE1C with V- and J-gene trimming of TCR beta. Rarity characterized most TCR sequences, yet some public TCRs appeared in many donors.

This PCR relied on a set of 60 Vbeta primers and 13 Jbeta primers. Sequencing used immunoSEQ multiplex PCR; TCRdb keeps in-frame clones, though not all of them. The data show some 130,000 clones, 60% to 80% seen once. This CDR3 comprises 15 residues. Trimming at V came to 4 bases and at J to 6 bases, leaving 7 bases not matched to a gene. Germline CDR1 SGHRS, CDR2 YFSETQ. The specimen sequenced was PBMCs. This sequence joins TRBV5-1 and TRBJ2-1, with 10 bases matching TRBD1. This receptor was obtained from a man aged 25-45 years in good health and CMV-seronegative. The CDR3 DNA sequence: TGCGCCAGCAGCCCGACAGGGGGCGAGGGCAATGAGCAGTTCTTC. Translation: CASSPTGGEGNEQFF.